The clone carrying this T cell receptor beta chain was seen ten or more times. Exclusion of patients followed from uncontrolled infection, other autoimmune disease, pregnancy or lactation. The sample belongs to a study of T cells in Graves' hyperthyroidism and ophthalmopathy. Amplified regions were TCR beta CDR3 sequences from RNA transcripts. A first-round RT-PCR of the TCR CDR3 used the HTBI primer set. Using its own MiXCR run on the multiplex PCR reads, TCRdb lists one record per CDR3 protein. The data hold around 97,000 distinct CDR3 sequences, with roughly 44% observed a single time. The length of the CDR3 is 16 residues. The junction had 9 bases not matched to a gene; V was cut back by 4 bases and J by 0 bases. Germline V gene sequence: CDR1 SGHRS, CDR2 YFSETQ.

Sequencing was carried out using blood. This rearrangement joins TRBV5-1 to TRBJ1-1, with TRBD1 matching 7 bases. This sequence was found in a man aged 35 to 55 with Graves' hyperthyroidism. The CDR3 sequence is CASSTLSTGLNTEAFF. CDR3 DNA: TGCGCCAGCAGCACCCTATCGACAGGGCTGAACACTGAAGCTTTCTTT.